This is a list of T cell receptor beta chains from one sample in a study of identical twins. A single record per CDR3 protein comes from TCRdb applying MiXCR to the 5' RACE reads. The sample holds roughly 540,000 distinct CDR3 sequences, less than 25% seen once. The same sample was also used in a study of T cells expressing NK-cell markers.

Sequenced material: CD4+ T cells sorted from blood. The source is a young woman in good health. Both conserved end residues are part of each CDR3. D genes are given only for firm matches. Expanded clones get a size class; other rows say once, few or many, or leave the size out.

D gene	V gene	J gene	clone size	CDR3 DNA	CDR3 protein
.	TRBV20-1	TRBJ2-2	.	TGCAGTGCTAGCAGCGCATCGAACACCGGGGAGCTGTTTTTT	CSASSASNTGELFF
.	TRBV20-1	TRBJ2-7	few	TGCAGTGCTGCCCTGGACGAATTGGGCAGGGGTTACGAGCAGTACTTC	CSAALDELGRGYEQYF
.	TRBV20-1	TRBJ1-6	few	TGCAGTGCTAAACGATCGGGGAATTCACCCCTCCACTTT	CSAKRSGNSPLHF
.	TRBV25-1	TRBJ2-7	many	TGTGCCAGCAGTGGCAGCGGAGGCGCCTACGAGCAGTACTTC	CASSGSGGAYEQYF
.	TRBV5-6	TRBJ2-7	.	TGTGCCAGCACCAAGAGGGACGAGCAGTACTTC	CASTKRDEQYF
TRBD1	TRBV6-1	TRBJ1-1	few	TGTGCCAGTGGGAAGGGGGCGTCCATGAACACTGAAGCTTTCTTT	CASGKGASMNTEAFF
TRBD2	TRBV4-2	TRBJ2-2	.	TGTGCCAGCAGCCAATTAGCGGGGGAGGACACCGGGGAGCTGTTTTTT	CASSQLAGEDTGELFF
.	TRBV20-1	TRBJ2-7	.	TGCAGTGCTTCACAGCGGTTCAGCTCCTACGAGCAGTACTTC	CSASQRFSSYEQYF
TRBD1	TRBV28	TRBJ2-7	few	TGTGCCAGCAGTTCCCCCTCCGACAGGGGGCATAGCGAGCAGTACTTC	CASSSPSDRGHSEQYF
TRBD1	TRBV30	TRBJ2-1	.	TGTGCCTGGAGCAAGGACAGGGCACCCTACAATGAGCAGTTCTTC	CAWSKDRAPYNEQFF
.	TRBV20-1	TRBJ2-1	many	TGCAGTGCTAACCGGGACTACAATGAGCAGTTCTTC	CSANRDYNEQFF
TRBD2	TRBV6-2/TRBV6-3	TRBJ2-3	few	TGTGCCAGCAGTTACCATAGCGGGGGGACCCGCCTTACGCAGTATTTT	CASSYHSGGTRLTQYF
.	TRBV6-5	TRBJ1-5	.	TGTGCCAGCAGTTCCTCCCCCGAACTGACATCTCATAATCAGCCCCAGCATTTT	CASSSSPELTSHNQPQHF
TRBD1	TRBV5-1	TRBJ2-1	few	TGCGCCAGCAGCTCCGGACAGGGTAGGGCTGAGCAGTTCTTC	CASSSGQGRAEQFF
TRBD2	TRBV12-3/TRBV12-4	TRBJ2-7	.	TGTGCCAGCAGTCAGAGGACTAGCGGGACCTACGAGCAGTACTTC	CASSQRTSGTYEQYF
.	TRBV20-1	TRBJ2-7	.	TGCAGTGCTAGGGGTTATGCGGTCTACGAGCAGTACTTC	CSARGYAVYEQYF
.	TRBV20-1	TRBJ1-1	.	TGCAGTGCTATAGGGACTGAAGCTTTCTTT	CSAIGTEAFF
TRBD1	TRBV11-2	TRBJ1-4	.	TGTGCCAGCAGACGCACAGGGGTTTTTAATGAAAAACTGTTTTTT	CASRRTGVFNEKLFF
.	TRBV7-8	TRBJ2-5	few	TGTGCCAGCAGCCTGGGATTTTCACGAGAGACCCAGTACTTC	CASSLGFSRETQYF
TRBD1	TRBV6-1	TRBJ2-3	.	TGTGCCAGCAGCCACGGGACAGGCACAGATACGCAGTATTTT	CASSHGTGTDTQYF
TRBD1	TRBV5-1	TRBJ2-3	few	TGCGCCAGCACCACACTGGGACAGACCACAGATACGCAGTATTTT	CASTTLGQTTDTQYF
TRBD2	TRBV11-2	TRBJ2-7	.	TGTGCCAGCAGCTTAGCGGCGGGGGGGCCGATTTACGAGCAGTACTTC	CASSLAAGGPIYEQYF
.	TRBV12-3/TRBV12-4	TRBJ2-5	few	TGTGCCAGCAGCGACCGTAGTCTCGCCCACGCGGGAGAGACCCAGTACTTC	CASSDRSLAHAGETQYF
.	TRBV27	TRBJ2-2	.	TGTGCCAGCAGTAACAGGGTTGGGACCGGGGAGCTGTTTTTT	CASSNRVGTGELFF
.	TRBV20-1	TRBJ2-7	many	TGCAGTGCTTTCTACCGGGCGAAGGGCTACGAGCAGTACTTC	CSAFYRAKGYEQYF
.	TRBV5-1	TRBJ2-6	.	TGCGCCAGCAGCTTGACAGGAAACTCTGGGGCCAACGTCCTGACTTTC	CASSLTGNSGANVLTF
TRBD1	TRBV20-1	TRBJ2-5	few	TGCAGTAGGGGCAGGGGGATAATGGAGACCCAGTACTTC	CSRGRGIMETQYF
.	TRBV5-1	TRBJ2-1	.	TGCGCCAGCAGCGGAGTCGGGACTGAGTACAATGAGCAGTTCTTC	CASSGVGTEYNEQFF
.	TRBV12-3/TRBV12-4	TRBJ2-2	many	TGTGCCAGCAGTTTACAGGGAACCGGGGAGCTGTTTTTT	CASSLQGTGELFF
.	TRBV20-1	TRBJ2-2	.	TGCAGTGCTCTCGGGCATACCGGGGAGCTGTTTTTT	CSALGHTGELFF
TRBD2	TRBV5-1	TRBJ2-1	.	TGCGCCAGCAGTTCTATAGCGGGAGGATATGAGCAGTTCTTC	CASSSIAGGYEQFF
.	TRBV6-6	TRBJ2-7	few	TGTGCCAGCGGCCCGACTCCTCTCTGGGAGCAGTACTTC	CASGPTPLWEQYF
TRBD2	TRBV4-2	TRBJ2-1	.	TGTGCCAGCAGCCGAAAGCAGGCCGGGACTAGCGAGAAGAGGGATGAGCAGTTCTTC	CASSRKQAGTSEKRDEQFF
.	TRBV20-1	TRBJ2-3	few	TGCAGTGCCACGACTAGTCTTAGTCTAGATACGCAGTATTTT	CSATTSLSLDTQYF
.	TRBV20-1	TRBJ2-1	.	TGCAGTGCCCCGAGCCCTTACCGGGATGAGCAGTTCTTC	CSAPSPYRDEQFF
.	TRBV7-2	TRBJ2-5	.	TGTGCCACTCAGCTAGACCCCAAGGGGGGGACCCAGTACTTC	CATQLDPKGGTQYF
.	TRBV6-5	TRBJ2-4	few	TGTGCCAGCAGTTACCCCATCGACGGAGGATATGTTCAGTACTTC	CASSYPIDGGYVQYF
.	TRBV3-1	TRBJ1-5	few	TGTGCCAGCAGCCATAGCCCTGGCAATCAGCCCCAGCATTTT	CASSHSPGNQPQHF
TRBD1	TRBV20-1	TRBJ2-5	.	TGCACAATCCCGGACAGGGCCAGGGAGACCCAGTACTTC	CTIPDRARETQYF
TRBD1	TRBV12-3/TRBV12-4	TRBJ2-6	few	TGTGCCAGCAGTTTTAGTTCTGACAGGGGATCTGGGGCCAACGTCCTGACTTTC	CASSFSSDRGSGANVLTF
TRBD2	TRBV12-3/TRBV12-4	TRBJ2-1	.	TGTGCCAGCAGCTTCGGAGGACTAGCGGGAGTCCTGAGCTCCTACAATGAGCAGTTCTTC	CASSFGGLAGVLSSYNEQFF
.	TRBV6-6	TRBJ1-2	few	TGTGCCAGCAGGTCCGACGGCTATGGCTACACCTTC	CASRSDGYGYTF
TRBD1	TRBV23-1	TRBJ1-1	.	TGCGCCAGCAGTCCCCTGGGACAGGGTATATTTAACTCTGAAGCTTTCTTT	CASSPLGQGIFNSEAFF
.	TRBV7-2	TRBJ2-1	many	TGTGCCAGCAGCCCGGGACCGACGAATGAGCAGTTCTTC	CASSPGPTNEQFF
.	TRBV2	TRBJ1-5	.	TGTGCCAGCAGTGGGAGTTATAGCAATCAGCCCCAGCATTTT	CASSGSYSNQPQHF
TRBD1	TRBV12-3/TRBV12-4	TRBJ1-6	.	TGTGCCAGCAGGTTACTGACAGGGCCCACACCCCTCCACTTT	CASRLLTGPTPLHF
.	TRBV9	TRBJ2-3	few	TGTGCCAGCAGCGTAGTGGGGGCAGATACGCAGTATTTT	CASSVVGADTQYF
.	TRBV7-2	TRBJ2-1	.	TGTGCCAGCAGCTTAGAGGTAGGGAGAACGTTCTTC	CASSLEVGRTFF
TRBD2	TRBV7-2	TRBJ2-3	.	TGTGCCAGCACCTGGGGGCTAGCGGGGGGGACAGATACGCAGTATTTT	CASTWGLAGGTDTQYF
.	TRBV29-1	TRBJ1-2	.	TGCAGCGTTGGACGGGACTATGGCTACACCTTC	CSVGRDYGYTF
.	TRBV12-3/TRBV12-4	TRBJ1-3	many	TGTGCCAGCAGTTTAGCGGAGGGGAACACCATATATTTT	CASSLAEGNTIYF